These 18 T cell receptor beta chains share one sample of origin, sequenced in a study of control samples from healthy donors and cancer patients. Some clones are missing from TCRdb's copy, which holds only in-frame ones; the method was immunoSEQ multiplex PCR. The sample has roughly 100,000 clones, 83% seen once. The specimen sequenced was blood. These receptors were collected from a woman aged 45-59 years in good health.

This clone was recorded once. The genes are TRBV29-1 and TRBJ1-1; 9 bases map to TRBD1. The germline V gene encodes CDR1 SQVTM and CDR2 ANQGSEA. The trim removed 2 bases at V and 1 base at J, leaving 8 bases unmatched. The CDR3 has 16 residues. The CDR3 region is CSVEPGQGLGNTEAFF. The CDR3 DNA is TGCAGCGTTGAACCGGGACAGGGTTTGGGGAACACTGAAGCTTTCTTT.

The chain recombines TRBV27 with TRBJ1-2; a possible D gene is TRBD1 (5 bases). The V end was cut by 3 bases, the J end by 3 bases, with 11 bases between. The CDR3 loop spans 14 amino acids. CDR1 MNHEY and CDR2 SMNVEV come from the germline V gene (reference sequence). CDR3 amino acids: CASSFKGADYGYTF. The CDR3 DNA is TGTGCCAGCAGTTTCAAAGGGGCTGACTATGGCTACACCTTC.

The J gene is TRBJ2-1, the V gene TRBV11-2; maybe TRBD2 (5 bases). This CDR3 spans 16 amino acids. The germline V gene encodes CDR1 SGHAT and CDR2 FQNNGV. V was shortened by 2 bases and J by 2 bases, with 13 bases between the two germline ends. CDR3 amino acids: CASSLLVRVPYNEQFF. Here the CDR3 DNA reads TGTGCCAGCAGCTTATTGGTGCGGGTCCCCTACAATGAGCAGTTCTTC.

A few counts support this clone. This chain joins TRBV19 and TRBJ1-2; possibly TRBD1 for D (5 bases). The length of the CDR3 is 13 residues. Between the trimmed V and J ends, which lost 5 bases and 0 bases, there was a span of 7 bases. Germline CDR1 LNHDA, CDR2 SQIVND (reference sequence). The CDR3 bases are TGTGCCAGTAGTCGACAGTCTAACTATGGCTACACCTTC. It specifies CASSRQSNYGYTF.

This chain uses TRBV7-9 with TRBJ1-2; 9 nucleotides line up with TRBD1. The junction had 7 bases not matched to a gene; V was cut back by 4 bases and J by 1 base. CDR1 is SEHNR and CDR2 is FQNEAQ in the germline V gene (reference sequence). This CDR3 comprises 16 residues. In DNA form, the CDR3 reads TGTGCCAGCAGCTCGCCGGACAGGGGCATTAACTATGGCTACACCTTC. Protein: CASSSPDRGINYGYTF.

This chain links TRBV6-6 with TRBJ2-1, with TRBD2 identical over 9 bases. Germline-derived CDR1 and CDR2 are MNHNY and SVGAGI (reference sequence). Germline trimming cut 6 bases from V and 7 bases from J; bases unmatched to any gene: 10. This CDR3 is 15 amino acids long. CDR3 protein: CASSPSGRMRNEQFF. The CDR3 DNA reads TGTGCCAGCAGCCCAAGCGGGAGGATGAGGAATGAGCAGTTCTTC.

The chain couples TRBV11-3 to TRBJ1-2; 7 positions agree with TRBD1. Trimming took 5 bases from V and 10 from J; bases not matched to a gene: 13. The CDR3 spans 14 residues. CDR1 and CDR2 (germline): SGHNT, YENEEA. This CDR3 reads CASSLDRSLSVYTF. In DNA, the CDR3 is TGTGCCAGCAGCCTGGACAGGTCCCTTTCTGTCTACACCTTC.

This clone was counted a few times. This chain links TRBV12-3 or TRBV12-4 with TRBJ1-5; D ambiguous. This CDR3 has 13 amino acids. Trimming shortened V by 6 bases and J by 5 bases, and 11 bases separated the two germline ends. CDR3 bases: TGTGCCAGCAGCCCCGGGGAATATCAGCCCCAGCATTTT. It yields the protein CASSPGEYQPQHF.

This clone was counted at least ten times. This sequence joins TRBV5-6 and TRBJ1-6, with TRBD1 matching 7 bases. After removal of 1 base from V and 10 bases from J, the junction contained 5 bases not matched to a gene. The CDR3 spans 14 residues. The germline gives CDR1 SGHDT, CDR2 YYEEEE. The CDR3 nucleotides read TGTGCCAGCAGCTTGCCCGACAGGGAATCACCCCTCCACTTT. Its protein product is CASSLPDRESPLHF.

The chain employs TRBV5-3 and TRBJ2-2; weak D call: TRBD2 (5 bases). TRBV5-3 is an ORF, with its function uncertain. V shed 5 bases and J shed 9 bases, with 17 bases lying between them. This CDR3 has 14 amino acids. CDR3 in amino acids: CARRSDSEVWELFF. DNA of the CDR3: TGTGCCAGAAGATCGGATAGCGAGGTTTGGGAGCTGTTTTTT.

This clone was detected a few times. This chain connects TRBV2 to TRBJ2-3; 9 nucleotides agree with TRBD2. The CDR3 spans 13 residues. V was pared by 7 bases and J by 3 bases, with 2 bases of the junction left unmatched. Germline V gives CDR1 SNHLY, CDR2 FYNNEI. CDR3 nucleotides: TGTGCCAGCAATAGCGGGGGTACAGATACGCAGTATTTT. It yields the protein CASNSGGTDTQYF.

This clone showed up just once. The chain is built from TRBV30 and TRBJ2-3, with 13 bases aligning to TRBD2. J gave up 3 bases and V 5 bases, and 5 bases lay outside the gene matches. The germline V gene encodes CDR1 GTSNPN and CDR2 SVGIG (reference sequence). The CDR3 loop spans 15 amino acids. CDR3 residues: CAWGGLAGFTDTQYF. The CDR3 DNA follows: TGTGCCTGGGGGGGACTAGCGGGATTTACAGATACGCAGTATTTT.

This clone appeared once. The J gene is TRBJ1-2, the V gene TRBV15, with TRBD1 matching 8 bases. The CDR3 length is 15 residues. In germline, CDR1 is LNHNV, CDR2 YYDKDF (reference sequence). The ends lost 0 bases at V and 5 bases at J; junction bases unmatched: 5. The CDR3 sequence: CATSRDRGQAYGYTF. CDR3 sequence (DNA): TGTGCCACCAGCAGAGACAGGGGACAGGCATATGGCTACACCTTC.

The chain has TRBV6-6 and TRBJ2-1; TRBD2 aligns across 10 bases. This CDR3 contains 16 residues. V lost 6 bases, J lost 5 bases, and 10 bases stayed unmatched. Germline CDR1 reads MNHNY; CDR2 reads SVGAGI (reference sequence). CDR3 in amino acids: CASRRTLAGDDNEQFF. Here the CDR3 DNA reads TGTGCCAGCAGACGAACCCTAGCGGGAGATGACAATGAGCAGTTCTTC.

The chain combines TRBV6-4 with TRBJ2-1, with TRBD2 matching over 9 bases. Germline CDR1 and CDR2: MRHNA and SNTAGT. V trimming: 0 bases; J trimming: 3 bases; junction bases outside the gene matches: 0. This CDR3 contains 15 residues. Here the CDR3 DNA reads TGTGCCAGCAGTGACTCTAGCGGGAGCTACAATGAGCAGTTCTTC. Its protein product is CASSDSSGSYNEQFF.

This sequence joins TRBV7-9 and TRBJ2-3; 12 bases match TRBD2. CDR3 size: 15 residues. V lost 4 bases, J lost 5 bases, and 4 bases stayed unmatched. CDR1 is SEHNR, CDR2 FQNEAQ, per germline (reference sequence). The CDR3 sequence: CASSYRTSGEDTQYF. In DNA form, the CDR3 reads TGTGCCAGCAGCTATAGGACTAGCGGGGAAGATACGCAGTATTTT.

This rearrangement joins TRBV15 to TRBJ2-7; D is perhaps TRBD2 (6 bases). The germline V gene has CDR1 LNHNV and CDR2 YYDKDF (reference sequence). V was shortened by 0 bases and J by 7 bases, with 10 bases between the two germline ends. CDR3 length: 13 residues. The CDR3 DNA follows: TGTGCCACCAGCAGAGATTTGGGGAGGGAGCAGTACTTC. Encoded protein: CATSRDLGREQYF.

This chain links TRBV7-2 with TRBJ2-5, with D perhaps matching TRBD1 (6 bases). The CDR3 has 17 amino acids. The V end lost 1 base, the J end lost 4 bases, and 19 bases lay between the germline ends. From germline, CDR1 is SGHTA and CDR2 FQGNSA. The CDR3, as DNA: TGTGCCAGCAGCTTAGAGTTGAAAACAGGGTCGGGAGAGACCCAGTACTTC. This gives the protein CASSLELKTGSGETQYF.